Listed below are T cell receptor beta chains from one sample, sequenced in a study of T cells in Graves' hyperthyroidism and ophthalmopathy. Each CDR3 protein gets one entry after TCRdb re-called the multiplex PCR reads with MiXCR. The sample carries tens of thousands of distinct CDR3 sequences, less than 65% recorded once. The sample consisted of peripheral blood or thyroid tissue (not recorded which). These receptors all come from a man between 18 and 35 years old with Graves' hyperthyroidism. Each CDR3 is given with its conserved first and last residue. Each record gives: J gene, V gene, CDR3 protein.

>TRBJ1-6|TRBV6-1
CASSGRGPNSPLHF
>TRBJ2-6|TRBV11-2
CASSRSVGANVLTF
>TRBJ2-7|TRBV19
CASSEGSEQYF
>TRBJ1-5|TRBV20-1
CSARDSGGVRTQPQHF
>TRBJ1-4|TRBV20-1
CSARRQDNEKLFF
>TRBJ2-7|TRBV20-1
CSARGGSGQIYEQYF
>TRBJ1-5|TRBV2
CASSTSSNQPQHF
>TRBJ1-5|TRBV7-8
CASSFSPAQPQHF
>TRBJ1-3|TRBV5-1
CASSFRAGSGNTIYF
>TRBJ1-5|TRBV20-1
CSAPSSGSNQPQHF
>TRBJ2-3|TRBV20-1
CSAAREVRLGTDTQYF
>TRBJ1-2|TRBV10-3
CAIGSDDGYTF
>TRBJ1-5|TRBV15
CATSREREQPQHF
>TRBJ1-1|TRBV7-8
CASSLDRVRTTEAFF
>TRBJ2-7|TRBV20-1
CSADDLYEQYF
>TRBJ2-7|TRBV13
CASSERQGSFAYEQYF
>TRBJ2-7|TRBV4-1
CASSQVHRDSYEQYF
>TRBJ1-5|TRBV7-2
CASSAGNQPQHF
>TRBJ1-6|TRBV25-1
CASSEAGNSYNSPLHF
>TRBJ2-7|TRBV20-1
CSAVGRNSYEQYF
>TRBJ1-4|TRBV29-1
CSVGTGGRKEEKLFF
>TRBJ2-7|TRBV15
CATSPRQGSYEQYF
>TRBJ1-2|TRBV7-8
CASSSPHIFGYTF
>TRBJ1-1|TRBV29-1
CSVGLFRGGGGNTEAFF
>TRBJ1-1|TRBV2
CASSEVGGYTEAFF
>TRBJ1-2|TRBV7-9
CASSYLQGNYGYTF
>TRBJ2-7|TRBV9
CASSVESGQSSYEQYF
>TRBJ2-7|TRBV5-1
CASSEYRDYLYEQYF
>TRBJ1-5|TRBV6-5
CASSYSNAPIAPQHF
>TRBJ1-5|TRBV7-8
CASSPRGGGISNQPQHF
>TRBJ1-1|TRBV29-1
CSVEDLRGGEAFF
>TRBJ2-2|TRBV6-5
CASSYRSVANTGELFF
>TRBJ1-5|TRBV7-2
CASSPDIRDQPQHF
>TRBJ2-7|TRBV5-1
CASSQGVSGSSEQYF
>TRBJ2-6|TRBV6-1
CASTFVPLAGANVLTF
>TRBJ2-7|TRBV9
CASSPHADSSYEQYF
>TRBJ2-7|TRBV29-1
CSVRPGTSGSFEQYF
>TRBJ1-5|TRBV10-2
CASSESRDQPQHF
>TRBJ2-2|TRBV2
CASTREDPEELFF
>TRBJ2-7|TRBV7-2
CTSSLLGQGNYEQYF
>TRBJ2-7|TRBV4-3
CASSQGISGGEEQYF
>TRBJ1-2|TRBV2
CASSEGLGRANYGYTF
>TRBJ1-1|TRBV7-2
CASSRPTRGVNTEAFF
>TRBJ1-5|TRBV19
CASSSVPGSYSNRPQHF
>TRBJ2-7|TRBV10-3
CAISGGGAGQYF
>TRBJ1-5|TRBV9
CASSVDGYQPQHF
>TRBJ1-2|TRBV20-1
CSAPSRGLIYTF
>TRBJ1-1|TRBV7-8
CASSLERATEAFF
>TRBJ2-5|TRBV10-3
CAIKVAGGSETQYF
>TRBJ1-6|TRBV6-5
CASSYRGWDRQNSPLHF
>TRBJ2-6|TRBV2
CASSFAGAGANVLTF